The 27 T cell receptor beta chains in this list originate from one sample, sequenced in a study of regulatory T cells in long-lasting Graves disease. Stated time point: persistent/refractory GD, antithyroid drugs over 5 years with positive TRAb. The TCR library used RNA extracted from PBMCs. Through Arm-PCR of CDR3 regions and iRepertoire HTBI primers, TCR beta libraries were built. TCRdb fed the multiplex PCR reads into MiXCR, producing one record per CDR3 protein. The sample lists around 500,000 distinct CDR3 sequences, around 20% occurring once. Sequenced here: peripheral blood mononuclear cells (PBMCs), sampled when the disease was refractory, from a patient treated with antithyroid drugs. The receptor set was obtained from a female donor with Graves disease.

Here the CDR3 DNA reads TGTGCCAGCAGCTTAGGGGATTACAGGGGGAGCTTCACCGGGGAGCTGTTTTTT. Residues: CASSLGDYRGSFTGELFF. The rearrangement uses TRBV7-3 and TRBJ2-2; 8 nucleotides align to TRBD1. V lost 2 bases and J lost 4; bases outside the gene matches: 12. In germline, CDR1 is SGHTA, CDR2 FQGTGA. This CDR3 contains 18 residues.

This clonotype was observed a few times. The gene calls are TRBV6-6 and TRBJ2-7; D gene ambiguous. There are 15 residues in the CDR3. Trimming shortened V by 0 bases and J by 0 bases, and 9 bases separated the two germline ends. CDR1 and CDR2 (germline): MNHNY, SVGAGI (reference sequence). In nucleotides, the CDR3 is TGTGCCAGCAGTTACTCGTGGGGAACCTCCTACGAGCAGTACTTC. Protein product: CASSYSWGTSYEQYF.

This clonotype was recorded many times. V is TRBV28 and J is TRBJ2-7, with D tentatively TRBD1 or TRBD2 (5 bases each). Trimming pared 2 bases from V and 6 bases from J, leaving 23 bases between. Germline loops: CDR1 MDHEN, CDR2 SYDVKM. This CDR3 comprises 17 residues. Written as DNA, the CDR3 is TGTGCCAGCAGTTTAATTTTCGGGGTCGGACACCGAGGCGAGCAGTACTTC. It codes for CASSLIFGVGHRGEQYF.

V usage is TRBV5-4 and J usage is TRBJ2-7, with a tentative D call TRBD2 (5 bases). V lost 3 bases to trimming and J lost 7 bases, with 14 bases between them. CDR3 length: 13 residues. Germline V gene sequence: CDR1 SGHNT, CDR2 YYREEE (reference sequence). DNA of the CDR3: TGTGCCAGCAGCTCGGACTGGCTGGGGGAGCAGTACTTC. As protein: CASSSDWLGEQYF. The full variable domain, its missing parts supplied by reference TRBV5-4 and TRBJ2-7, is ETGVTQSPTHLIKTRGQQVTLRCSSQSGHNTVSWYQQALGQGPQFIFQYYREEENGRGNFPPRFSGLQFPNYSSELNVNALELDDSALYLCASSSDWLGEQYFGPGTRLTVT.

This clonotype was seen repeatedly, ten times or more. This chain joins TRBV30 and TRBJ1-2; TRBD1 matches at 9 bases. The CDR3 totals 13 residues. CDR1 GTSNPN and CDR2 SVGIG come from the germline V gene (reference sequence). V shed 7 bases and J 6 bases; nucleotides not matched to a gene: 9. The CDR3 nucleotides read TGTGCCTCCCGGGACAGGGTCAATCATGGCTACACCTTC. This translates into CASRDRVNHGYTF.

J is TRBJ1-3 and V is TRBV11-2; maybe TRBD1 (5 bases). V was shortened by 5 bases and J by 4 bases, with 21 bases between the two germline ends. The CDR3 is 17 residues long. From germline, CDR1 is SGHAT and CDR2 FQNNGV. This chain's CDR3 is CASSRAGFYGSGNTIYF. The CDR3 DNA follows: TGTGCCAGCAGCCGAGCAGGGTTTTATGGCTCGGGAAACACCATATATTTT.

This clonotype was picked up a small number of times. The chain uses TRBV5-8 and TRBJ2-2; TRBD2 matches at 8 bases. The CDR3 covers 16 residues. Trimming removed 2 bases from V and 1 base from J; junction bases left unmatched: 4. Germline V gene data show CDR1 as SGHTS and CDR2 as YDEGEE. This CDR3 reads CASSFGLAGNTGELFF. Written as DNA, the CDR3 is TGTGCCAGCAGCTTCGGCCTAGCGGGGAACACCGGGGAGCTGTTTTTT.

For this clonotype: A read error may account for a junction end that differs from germline. The chain links TRBV24-1 to TRBJ2-2; the D gene is possibly TRBD2 (6 bases). CDR3 length: 14 residues. The germline V gene has CDR1 KGHDR and CDR2 SFDVKD. Here the CDR3 reads CATNGAGFTGELFF. The DNA of the CDR3 is TGTGCGACCAATGGAGCGGGCTTCACCGGGGAGCTGTTTTTT.

This clonotype was observed many times. A junction end diverges from the germline sequence, so it may reflect a read error. The V and J genes are TRBV30 and TRBJ1-6; TRBD1 is a possible D gene (5 bases). Germline values: CDR1 GTSNPN, CDR2 SVGIG (reference sequence). The CDR3 loop spans 13 amino acids. The CDR3 region has the DNA TGTGCCTGGAAAGGGGCTCTTAATTCGCCCCTCCACTTT. This codes for CAWKGALNSPLHF. The variable domain in full, completed from reference TRBV30 and TRBJ1-6, reads SQTIHQWPATLVQPVGSPLSLECTVEGTSNPNLYWYRQAAGRGLQLLFYSVGIGQISSEVPQNLSASRPQDRQFILSSKKLLLSDSGFYLCAWKGALNSPLHFGNGTRLTVT.

This clonotype showed up many times. The rearrangement uses TRBV3-1 and TRBJ2-3; 7 bases agree with TRBD2. The CDR3 is made up of 15 amino acids. Germline CDR1 and CDR2: LGHDT and YNNKEL (reference sequence). Unmatched junction bases numbered 2, after V lost 0 bases and J lost 2 bases. The CDR3 coding sequence is TGTGCCAGCAGCCAAGAAGGACTAGTCACAGATACGCAGTATTTT. Translating gives CASSQEGLVTDTQYF.

This clonotype was seen at least ten times. The CDR3 region is CASSSGQRAQETQYF. DNA for the CDR3: TGTGCCAGCAGTTCCGGACAGAGAGCCCAAGAGACCCAGTACTTC. V is TRBV28 and J is TRBJ2-5, with D perhaps TRBD1 (6 bases). Per the germline V gene, CDR1 is MDHEN and CDR2 is SYDVKM. The V end lost 4 bases, the J end lost 1 base, and 13 bases lay between the germline ends. The CDR3 sequence is 15 residues long.

The CDR3 region is CSAGGGEEWGNQPQHF. Written as DNA, the CDR3 is TGCAGTGCGGGGGGTGGGGAAGAATGGGGCAATCAGCCCCAGCATTTT. The V gene is TRBV20-1, the J gene TRBJ1-5, with D possibly matching TRBD1 (5 bases). The CDR3 loop spans 16 amino acids. Germline V gives CDR1 DFQATT, CDR2 SNEGSKA (reference sequence). Trimming stripped 6 bases from V and 2 bases from J, with 20 bases between.

In its sample, this clonotype was seen many times. The gene calls are TRBV28 and TRBJ2-5; 8 bases are shared with TRBD1. The V gene's germline CDR1 is MDHEN and CDR2 SYDVKM. The ends lost 3 bases at V and 2 bases at J; junction bases unmatched: 5. The CDR3 runs 15 residues. The CDR3 DNA follows: TGTGCCAGCAGTTTGCCAGGGGGCGGGCAAGAGACCCAGTACTTC. Encoded protein: CASSLPGGGQETQYF.

This sequence joins TRBV3-1 and TRBJ2-7, with D perhaps TRBD2 (5 bases). The CDR3 runs 13 residues. CDR1 and CDR2 from the germline V gene are LGHDT and YNNKEL (reference sequence). V lost 4 bases to trimming and J lost 6 bases, with 13 bases between them. As DNA, the CDR3 is TGTGCCAGCAGCCCCCGACCGAGCGGCGAGCAGTACTTC. Its protein product is CASSPRPSGEQYF.

The chain employs TRBV18 and TRBJ2-7; D call uncertain. The V end lost 1 base, the J end lost 7 bases, and 11 bases lay between the germline ends. This CDR3 comprises 13 residues. CDR1 KGHSH and CDR2 LQKENI come from the germline V gene. The CDR3 DNA sequence: TGTGCCAGCTCACCACAGGGCGTAGGTGAGCAGTACTTC. This codes for CASSPQGVGEQYF.

This clonotype was recorded at least ten times. The gene calls are TRBV7-2 and TRBJ1-2, with D perhaps matching TRBD1 (6 bases). The CDR3 is made up of 15 amino acids. CDR1 is SGHTA, CDR2 FQGNSA, per germline. The V end lost 5 bases, the J end lost 5 bases, and 18 bases lay between the germline ends. CDR3 sequence reads: CASSTHRDSIYGYTF. In nucleotides, the CDR3 is TGTGCCAGCAGCACCCACAGGGACTCGATATATGGCTACACCTTC.

A few counts support this clonotype. V gene TRBV7-3 combines with J gene TRBJ2-7; 14 bases map to TRBD2. V shed 5 bases and J 5 bases; nucleotides not matched to a gene: 11. Germline V CDR1 and CDR2: SGHTA, FQGTGA. This CDR3 comprises 17 residues. The CDR3 loop reads CASSPGLAGEKVHEQYF. The CDR3 region has the DNA TGTGCCAGCAGCCCGGGACTAGCGGGAGAAAAGGTCCACGAGCAGTACTTC.

This clonotype turned up a few times. CDR3 loop: CASSPRTSVHREQYF. The CDR3 DNA reads as TGTGCCAGCTCACCCCGGACTAGCGTACATCGCGAGCAGTACTTC. The chain couples TRBV18 to TRBJ2-7, with TRBD2 identical over 9 bases. V lost 3 bases, J lost 6 bases, and 9 bases stayed unmatched. Looked up from germline, CDR1 is KGHSH and CDR2 is LQKENI. This CDR3 comprises 15 residues.

Worth noting for this clonotype: With a much larger clone just one base away, this may be a read error. The genes are TRBV28 and TRBJ1-4; D is undetermined. Germline V gene sequence: CDR1 MDHEN, CDR2 SYDVKM. This CDR3 has 14 amino acids. Deletions cut 4 bases from V and 7 bases from J, with 13 bases between. The CDR3 DNA reads as TGTGCCAGCAGTTCCGAGGGAATCGGTGAAAAACTGTTTTTT. Protein sequence: CASSSEGIGEKLFF.

This clonotype was found a few times. The V gene is TRBV7-8, the J gene TRBJ2-7, with 7 bases lining up with TRBD2. CDR3 length: 16 residues. With V trimmed by 2 bases and J by 2 bases, 9 bases remained unmatched. Germline V gives CDR1 SGHVS, CDR2 FQNEAQ. In DNA form, the CDR3 reads TGTGCCAGCAGCTTATACGAAGGCGGGAGAGCCTACGAGCAGTACTTC. Amino acids: CASSLYEGGRAYEQYF.

The chain links TRBV7-9 to TRBJ2-7; 13 bases are a match to TRBD2. This CDR3 comprises 15 residues. Germline CDR1 and CDR2: SEHNR and FQNEAQ (reference sequence). V trimming: 7 bases; J trimming: 3 bases; junction bases outside the gene matches: 6. DNA of the CDR3: TGTGCCAGCATCCTGGGGACTAGCGGGAACTACGAGCAGTACTTC. It yields the protein CASILGTSGNYEQYF. The full variable domain, its missing parts supplied by reference TRBV7-9 and TRBJ2-7, is DTGVSQNPRHKITKRGQNVTFRCDPISEHNRLYWYRQTLGQGPEFLTYFQNEAQLEKSRLLSDRFSAERPKGSFSTLEIQRTEQGDSAMYLCASILGTSGNYEQYFGPGTRLTVT.

There are many counts of this clonotype. The V call is TRBV5-6, the J call TRBJ1-2; TRBD1 matches 10 bases. Trimming took 4 bases from V and 5 from J; bases not matched to a gene: 8. The CDR3 has 15 residues. The germline gives CDR1 SGHDT, CDR2 YYEEEE. CDR3 loop: CASSLGQGGRYGYTF. The CDR3, as DNA: TGTGCCAGCAGCCTCGGACAGGGGGGACGTTATGGCTACACCTTC.

V and J are TRBV5-5 and TRBJ2-5; D is uncertain. In germline, CDR1 is SGHKS, CDR2 YYEKEE (reference sequence). V was trimmed by 4 bases and J by 1 base, leaving 8 bases between them. This CDR3 has 13 residues. In DNA form, the CDR3 reads TGTGCCAGCAGCGACCCTGGCCAAGAGACCCAGTACTTC. This translates into CASSDPGQETQYF.

The chain joins TRBV7-9 to TRBJ1-4, with D unclear. Germline CDR1 and CDR2: SEHNR and FQNEAQ (reference sequence). CDR3 length: 13 amino acids. Trimming removed 6 bases from V and 3 bases from J, with 8 bases in between. The CDR3 region is CASRQRPNEKLFF. Here the CDR3 DNA reads TGTGCCAGCAGACAAAGACCTAATGAAAAACTGTTTTTT. The whole variable domain, filled in from reference TRBV7-9 and TRBJ1-4, reads DTGVSQNPRHKITKRGQNVTFRCDPISEHNRLYWYRQTLGQGPEFLTYFQNEAQLEKSRLLSDRFSAERPKGSFSTLEIQRTEQGDSAMYLCASRQRPNEKLFFGSGTQLSVL.

This clonotype has a count of ten or more. This chain connects TRBV12-3 or TRBV12-4 to TRBJ1-4; D perhaps matches TRBD1 (5 bases). Trimming stripped 0 bases from V and 4 bases from J, with 9 bases between. The CDR3 spans 15 residues. In DNA form, the CDR3 reads TGTGCCAGCAGTTTAGCCTCAGGGTATAATGAAAAACTGTTTTTT. Protein product: CASSLASGYNEKLFF.

This clonotype was recorded a few times. The V call is TRBV7-9, the J call TRBJ1-1, with TRBD1 matching 8 bases. Germline lookup yields CDR1 SEHNR and CDR2 FQNEAQ (reference sequence). The CDR3 runs 17 residues. V shed 1 base and J 1 base; nucleotides not matched to a gene: 8. The CDR3 DNA is TGTGCCAGCAGCTTAGGTCGGAGGGACAGGAAGAACACTGAAGCTTTCTTT. This translates into CASSLGRRDRKNTEAFF. Complete variable domain (other parts from reference TRBV7-9 and TRBJ1-1): DTGVSQNPRHKITKRGQNVTFRCDPISEHNRLYWYRQTLGQGPEFLTYFQNEAQLEKSRLLSDRFSAERPKGSFSTLEIQRTEQGDSAMYLCASSLGRRDRKNTEAFFGQGTRLTVV.

V usage is TRBV12-5 and J usage is TRBJ2-1, with 9 bases that match TRBD1. From germline, CDR1 is LGHNT and CDR2 FRNRAP. V shed 5 bases, J shed 2 bases, and the junction held 4 bases outside the gene matches. The CDR3 is 15 residues long. In DNA form, the CDR3 reads TGTGCTAGTGGTCCGGGACAGGGAACCTACAATGAGCAGTTCTTC. Translated, it gives CASGPGQGTYNEQFF.